The clone carrying this T cell receptor (beta chain) was counted ten times or more. The antigen remains unidentified. The cDNA was synthesized by means of template-switch 5'RACE, which was carried out with 10-nucleotide random UMIs. Via MiXCR, TCRdb re-called the 5' RACE reads, giving one row per CDR3 protein. The sample holds some 60,000 distinct CDR3 sequences, roughly 10% seen once. This record belongs to a study of neurological immune-mediated disorders. General observations from the study: The study found no CDR3 amino acid sequences shared by expanded clones across subjects, suggesting private repertoires in all groups.

Time point described: longitudinal time-point 2. The length of the CDR3 is 13 residues. Germline V gives CDR1 WSHSY, CDR2 SAAADI. V trimming: 6 bases; J trimming: 3 bases; junction bases outside the gene matches: 0. This clonotype was sampled from a young man in good health. The sample taken for sequencing was PBMCs. V and J are TRBV10-2 and TRBJ2-1, with TRBD2 identical over 9 bases. CDR3: CASRAGGYNEQFF. The CDR3 DNA reads as TGCGCCAGCAGAGCGGGGGGCTACAATGAGCAGTTCTTC.